Presented here are 28 T cell receptor beta chains from one specimen sequenced in a study of blood T cells in healthy people across ages. With a J-beta primer mix and a sample-barcoded 5' primer, a second PCR ran roughly 7 to 11 cycles. One entry per CDR3 protein results from TCRdb running MiXCR on the 5' RACE reads. The sample lists 1.4 million or so distinct CDR3 sequences, roughly 43% occurring once. Sequencing was performed on blood. Every receptor here comes from a woman between 18 and 30 years old in good health.

The chain combines TRBV7-9 with TRBJ2-3, with D unclear. Trimming stripped 5 bases from V and 6 bases from J, with 21 bases between. The CDR3 spans 16 residues. Looked up from germline, CDR1 is SEHNR and CDR2 is FQNEAQ (reference sequence). The CDR3 nucleotides read TGTGCCAGCAGCCCCGCCCGGACCTACGACTCGGATACGCAGTATTTT. It specifies CASSPARTYDSDTQYF.

This clonotype has more than one count but fewer than ten. The chain uses TRBV6-6 and TRBJ1-5; D not certain. Trimming removed 2 bases at V and 5 bases at J, with 13 bases between. Germline CDR1 reads MNHNY; CDR2 reads SVGAGI (reference sequence). The CDR3 is made up of 15 amino acids. CDR3 region: CASSYGRVGHQPQHF. CDR3 nucleotide sequence: TGTGCCAGCAGTTACGGGCGAGTAGGGCATCAGCCCCAGCATTTT.

Ten or more counts support this clonotype. The chain employs TRBV10-1 and TRBJ2-7, with 7 bases that match TRBD1. This CDR3 comprises 14 residues. V lost 2 bases to trimming and J lost 2 bases; unmatched junction nucleotides: 3. Germline assignment: CDR1 WNHNN and CDR2 SYGVQD (reference sequence). This CDR3 is CASSEGQGAYEQYF. DNA of the CDR3: TGCGCCAGCAGTGAGGGGCAGGGGGCCTACGAGCAGTACTTC.

The V gene is TRBV7-9, the J gene TRBJ1-5, with D perhaps matching TRBD1 (6 bases). Germline CDR1 is SEHNR and CDR2 is FQNEAQ (reference sequence). Trimming removed 5 bases at V and 7 bases at J, with 12 bases between. The CDR3 totals 13 residues. CDR3 bases: TGTGCCAGCAGCATACAGGGCGAGCAGCCCCAGCATTTT. Its protein product is CASSIQGEQPQHF.

The gene calls are TRBV20-1 and TRBJ2-1; TRBD2 matches 15 bases. Trimming cost V 6 bases and J 7 bases; bases outside gene matches: 7. The germline V gene has CDR1 DFQATT and CDR2 SNEGSKA (reference sequence). CDR3 length equals 15 residues. The CDR3 here is CSARTSGRVLNEQFF. CDR3 bases: TGCAGTGCGCGGACTAGCGGGAGGGTATTGAATGAGCAGTTCTTC.

V is TRBV12-3 or TRBV12-4 and J is TRBJ1-4; TRBD1 matches at 7 bases. Losses at the gene ends were 2 bases for V and 2 bases for J; bases not matched to a gene: 5. The CDR3 length is 16 residues. The CDR3 nucleotides read TGTGCCAGCAGTTTAAGGGGGCAAGTCACTAATGAAAAACTGTTTTTT. This translates into CASSLRGQVTNEKLFF.

This chain connects TRBV7-9 to TRBJ2-2; D assignment may be TRBD1 or TRBD2 (5 bases each). Germline V gene data show CDR1 as SEHNR and CDR2 as FQNEAQ (reference sequence). The V end was cut by 7 bases, the J end by 6 bases, with 9 bases between. The CDR3 covers 12 residues. CDR3 residues: CASILGAGELFF. DNA of the CDR3: TGTGCCAGCATATTGGGGGCCGGGGAGCTGTTTTTT.

The genes are TRBV4-1 and TRBJ1-2; a possible D gene is TRBD1 (5 bases). Germline V gene data show CDR1 as MGHRA and CDR2 as YSYEKL. V was pared by 1 base and J by 8 bases, with 14 bases between. The CDR3 totals 14 residues. CDR3 sequence (DNA): TGCGCCAGCAGCCAAGTACAGGAGAGTAACGGCTACACCTTC. Translating gives CASSQVQESNGYTF.

This clonotype has only one observation. The chain recombines TRBV7-3 with TRBJ2-1; D might be TRBD2 (6 bases). The DNA end is a closer match to TRBJ2-7, so the J assignment may be wrong. Germline CDR1 is SGHTA and CDR2 is FQGTGA. The CDR3 contains 15 residues. Written as DNA, the CDR3 is TGTGCCAGCAGCCCAGGAGGAGCGGACTACAATGAGCAGTACTTC. It is translated as CASSPGGADYNEQYF.

In DNA, the CDR3 is TGCGCCAGCAGCTTCGGACAGGGGGCCCTCGGCTATGGCTACACCTTC. It specifies CASSFGQGALGYGYTF. The J gene is TRBJ1-2, the V gene TRBV5-1, with 11 bases fitting TRBD1. This CDR3 spans 16 amino acids. V lost 2 bases, J lost 4 bases, and 7 bases stayed unmatched. The germline V gene encodes CDR1 SGHRS and CDR2 YFSETQ.

Note on this clonotype: One end of the junction varies from germline; a read error may be responsible. The chain carries TRBV6-2 or TRBV6-3 and TRBJ2-1, with 11 bases fitting TRBD1. The CDR3 extends over 16 amino acids. Germline V gene lookup returns CDR1 MNHEY and CDR2 SVGEGT. Here the CDR3 reads CAGRPKGTGGYNEQFF. CDR3 nucleotide sequence: TGTGCCGGCAGACCGAAAGGGACAGGGGGTTACAATGAGCAGTTCTTC.

This clonotype showed up just once. The genes are TRBV2 and TRBJ2-3; 10 bases are shared with TRBD1. In germline, CDR1 is SNHLY, CDR2 FYNNEI. V lost 5 bases to trimming and J lost 4 bases; unmatched junction nucleotides: 9. There are 16 residues in the CDR3. The CDR3 coding sequence is TGTGCCAGCAGTCTTCGACAGGGGGCAGGGGCAGATACGCAGTATTTT. It translates to CASSLRQGAGADTQYF.

The gene calls are TRBV20-1 and TRBJ1-5; 7 bases match TRBD1. With 6 bases clipped from V and 0 bases from J, the junction kept 5 bases outside the gene matches. Germline V gene lookup returns CDR1 DFQATT and CDR2 SNEGSKA (reference sequence). This CDR3 is built from 14 residues. CDR3 protein: CSAWTGYSNQPQHF. CDR3 sequence (DNA): TGCAGTGCCTGGACAGGTTATAGCAATCAGCCCCAGCATTTT.

The genes are TRBV6-6 and TRBJ2-1; TRBD2 matches 11 bases. The CDR3 has 16 amino acids. The trim removed 6 bases at V and 8 bases at J, leaving 12 bases unmatched. Germline values: CDR1 MNHNY, CDR2 SVGAGI (reference sequence). The CDR3 protein is CASSPILAGVVYEQFF. In DNA form, the CDR3 reads TGTGCCAGCAGCCCCATACTAGCGGGAGTAGTCTATGAGCAGTTCTTC.

This clonotype was seen only a few times. The V call is TRBV15, the J call TRBJ1-1; 9 positions agree with TRBD1. Germline V gene data show CDR1 as LNHNV and CDR2 as YYDKDF (reference sequence). Germline trimming cut 3 bases from V and 8 bases from J; bases unmatched to any gene: 4. The CDR3 spans 13 residues. CDR3 bases: TGTGCCACCAGCAGTGGGGGGACAGGGGAAGCTTTCTTT. Translating it yields CATSSGGTGEAFF.

The chain joins TRBV7-2 to TRBJ1-2; the D is unclear. The CDR3 extends over 14 amino acids. Germline values: CDR1 SGHTA, CDR2 FQGNSA. V was trimmed by 1 base and J by 4 bases, leaving 10 bases between them. This CDR3 is CASSLGEVTYGYTF. CDR3 in DNA: TGTGCCAGCAGCTTAGGGGAGGTTACCTATGGCTACACCTTC.

A word on this clonotype: A much larger clone lies a single base off, so this may be a read error. The genes are TRBV11-1 and TRBJ2-6, with D possibly being TRBD2 (5 bases). The CDR3 is 16 residues long. Germline values: CDR1 SGHAT, CDR2 FQDESV (reference sequence). CDR3 loop: CARSLASGTGANVLTF. CDR3 in DNA: TGTGCCCGCAGCTTAGCGTCCGGGACTGGGGCCAACGTCCTGACTTTC. Complete variable domain (other parts from reference TRBV11-1 and TRBJ2-6): EAEVAQSPRYKITEKSQAVAFWCDPISGHATLYWYRQILGQGPELLVQFQDESVVDDSQLPKDRFSAERLKGVDSTLKIQPAELGDSAMYLCARSLASGTGANVLTFGAGSRLTVL.

This rearrangement joins TRBV15 to TRBJ2-7; 13 bases are shared with TRBD2. V was pared by 1 base and J by 7 bases, with 16 bases of the junction left unmatched. The germline V gene encodes CDR1 LNHNV and CDR2 YYDKDF (reference sequence). The length of the CDR3 is 19 residues. The CDR3 here is CATSRATSGRGRGYNEQYF. DNA for the CDR3: TGTGCCACCAGCAGAGCTACTAGCGGGAGGGGACGGGGTTACAATGAGCAGTACTTC.

Details on this clonotype: A read error may explain this, as a much larger clone is one base away. V usage is TRBV29-1 and J usage is TRBJ2-1; D gene uncertain. The germline gives CDR1 SQVTM, CDR2 ANQGSEA. Trimming stripped 6 bases from V and 13 bases from J, with 19 bases between. This CDR3 has 12 residues. CDR3 in DNA: TGCAGCGTGAGAATTACCGACGGTAAACAGTTCTTC. Protein sequence: CSVRITDGKQFF.

The V and J genes are TRBV19 and TRBJ2-3; a weak D match, TRBD1 (6 bases). Germline assignment: CDR1 LNHDA and CDR2 SQIVND (reference sequence). The CDR3 spans 13 residues. V dropped 3 bases and J dropped 5 bases, with 9 bases sitting between them. The CDR3 nucleotides read TGTGCCAGTAGTATCCAGGGGCTAGATACGCAGTATTTT. This gives the protein CASSIQGLDTQYF.

This clonotype was observed many times. The chain combines TRBV12-3 or TRBV12-4 with TRBJ2-4, with 8 bases matching TRBD2. The ends lost 3 bases at V and 5 bases at J; junction bases unmatched: 0. CDR3 length equals 13 residues. CDR3 region: CASSFGGENIQYF. The CDR3 nucleotides read TGTGCCAGCAGTTTCGGGGGGGAAAACATTCAGTACTTC.

Points on this clonotype: A much larger clone lies one base from this, so it may be a read error. V usage is TRBV12-3 or TRBV12-4 and J usage is TRBJ1-2; perhaps TRBD1 as D (5 bases). The CDR3 extends over 13 amino acids. DNA of the CDR3: TGTGCCAGCAGTTTATTCCAGGGAACTGGCCACACCTTC. Translation: CASSLFQGTGHTF.

This sequence joins TRBV4-2 and TRBJ2-3; maybe TRBD2 (5 bases). Germline assignment: CDR1 LGHNA and CDR2 YNFKEQ. The ends were cut back, 0 bases at V and 1 base at J, with 11 bases in the middle. CDR3 length equals 16 residues. The CDR3 spells CASSQDPAVGTDTQYF. Here the CDR3 DNA reads TGTGCCAGCAGCCAAGACCCAGCGGTAGGCACAGATACGCAGTATTTT.

This chain connects TRBV27 to TRBJ2-3, with D uncertain. This CDR3 region has 13 residues. Between the trimmed V and J ends, which lost 3 bases and 4 bases, there was a span of 8 bases. Germline V gene lookup returns CDR1 MNHEY and CDR2 SMNVEV (reference sequence). In DNA, the CDR3 is TGTGCCAGCAGTTTTTTACCCCCAGATACGCAGTATTTT. Translation gives CASSFLPPDTQYF.

Details on this clonotype: A clone one base away is much larger, so this may be a read error. The chain employs TRBV20-1 and TRBJ1-1; D remains ambiguous. The CDR3 is made up of 15 amino acids. Germline assignment: CDR1 DFQATT and CDR2 SNEGSKA (reference sequence). V was clipped by 2 bases and J by 0 bases, with 13 bases between them. The CDR3: CSARPSSGLNTEAFF. The DNA for the CDR3 is TGCAGTGCTAGACCCAGCAGTGGTCTGAACACTGAAGCTTTCTTT.

This rearrangement joins TRBV14 to TRBJ2-3, with 7 bases lining up with TRBD2. This CDR3 contains 16 residues. The J segment lost 3 bases and the V segment lost 0 bases, leaving 6 bases of the junction unmatched. CDR1 SGHDN and CDR2 FVKESK come from the germline V gene. Here the CDR3 reads CASSQDGRELTDTQYF. In DNA, the CDR3 is TGTGCCAGCAGCCAAGATGGGAGGGAATTAACAGATACGCAGTATTTT.

This clonotype showed up just a few times. This sequence joins TRBV6-5 and TRBJ1-1; the D gene is possibly TRBD1 (5 bases). The CDR3 spans 12 residues. V was shortened by 6 bases and J by 6 bases, with 11 bases between the two germline ends. CDR1 MNHEY and CDR2 SVGAGI come from the germline V gene. The chain's CDR3 is CASSPLGAEAFF. The CDR3 DNA reads as TGTGCCAGCAGCCCCCTGGGGGCTGAAGCTTTCTTT.

The V and J genes are TRBV9 and TRBJ2-3; 9 nucleotides agree with TRBD2. Germline V gives CDR1 SGDLS, CDR2 YYNGEE. This CDR3 contains 17 residues. Trimming removed 3 bases from V and 2 bases from J; junction bases left unmatched: 10. CDR3 DNA sequence: TGTGCCAGCAGCGCCGAGAGCGGGGGGCTCGTCACAGATACGCAGTATTTT. It specifies CASSAESGGLVTDTQYF.